What follows is one T cell receptor beta chain and its context. The target antigen is unknown. The data are from a study of OX40 agonist ivuxolimab in advanced cancers. Study details: Patients' therapy was ivuxolimab, an antibody that acts as an agonist of OX40 (CD134).

Regarding the study as a whole: Partial responders at 0.1-3.0 mg/kg showed near-lowest clonal expansion. Researchers did not determine the expanded peripheral T cells' antigen specificity. Some of the nonresponding patients also showed low levels of normalized T-cell clonal expansion.

Repertoires were generated with immunoSEQ multiplex PCR, while TCRdb's copy carries only in-frame clones and drops some. The table includes under 95,000 clones, approximately 93% detected once. The V end lost 1 base, the J end lost 5 bases, and 14 bases lay between the germline ends. CDR1 SGHDN and CDR2 FVKESK come from the germline V gene. This CDR3 is 15 amino acids long. The chain combines TRBV14 with TRBJ2-5; maybe TRBD2 (7 bases). This clonotype originated in an adult with an advanced solid tumor such as melanoma, head and neck, liver or kidney cancer. This material consisted of CD4+ or CD8+ T cells sorted from blood, taken in a trial of the OX40 agonist ivuxolimab. CDR3 amino acids: CASSQGRGLDETQYF. The CDR3 bases are TGTGCCAGCAGCCAAGGGCGGGGGCTGGACGAGACCCAGTACTTC.